Following are 16 T cell receptor beta chains from one sample sequenced in a study of Graves' ophthalmopathy and Graves' hyperthyroidism. TCR beta CDR3 regions were amplified from RNA transcripts. First-round RT-PCR used HTBI primers; second-round multiplex PCR followed. MiXCR was run by TCRdb on the multiplex PCR reads, yielding one entry per CDR3 protein. The sample contains 1 million to 1.3 million distinct CDR3 sequences, around a third of which appear only once. The sample comprised peripheral blood or thyroid tissue (not recorded which). These receptors came from an adult man with Graves' hyperthyroidism.

The chain couples TRBV25-1 to TRBJ1-2; 7 nucleotides agree with TRBD1. Per germline, CDR1 MGHDK and CDR2 SYGVNS. This CDR3 is built from 18 residues. V lost 10 bases, J lost 8 bases, and 28 bases stayed unmatched. CDR3 coding DNA: TGTGCCACCAACCAGGCTCCTATACAGGGACAGCCGAGTGGGGGCTACACCTTC. Its translation is CATNQAPIQGQPSGGYTF.

V gene TRBV10-3 combines with J gene TRBJ1-3; D gene ambiguous. The germline V gene has CDR1 ENHRY and CDR2 SYGVKD. The ends were cut back, 6 bases at V and 0 bases at J, with 12 bases in the middle. The CDR3 has 15 amino acids. In DNA, the CDR3 is TGTGCCATCAGACCCGCCGATCACTCTGGAAACACCATATATTTT. Its protein is CAIRPADHSGNTIYF.

Of note for this clonotype: The junction does not match germline at one end; this may be a read error. This chain connects TRBV7-3 to TRBJ2-6; unclear D gene. Per germline, CDR1 SGHTA and CDR2 FQGTGA. This CDR3 region has 15 residues. CDR3 sequence reads: CASSPPGGGDNVLTF. The CDR3 region has the DNA TGTGCCAGCAGCCCTCCGGGCGGTGGGGACAACGTCCTGACTTTC.

This clonotype has just a few counts. This chain joins TRBV7-2 and TRBJ2-7; 8 nucleotides line up with TRBD1. In germline, CDR1 is SGHTA, CDR2 FQGNSA. V dropped 1 base and J dropped 4; count of bases not matched to a gene: 6. This CDR3 is built from 15 residues. CDR3 protein: CASSLEFNRGYEQYF. Written as DNA, the CDR3 is TGTGCCAGCAGCTTAGAATTCAACAGGGGGTACGAGCAGTACTTC.

This clonotype was detected ten times or more. The J gene is TRBJ1-6, the V gene TRBV12-3 or TRBV12-4; maybe TRBD1 (5 bases). V shed 5 bases and J shed 8 bases, with 16 bases lying between them. This CDR3 contains 15 residues. The CDR3 coding sequence is TGTGCCAGCAGTCCCCCGGGCAGGGCGGATTCACCCCTCCACTTT. It yields the protein CASSPPGRADSPLHF.

This clonotype was seen more than once but under ten times. J is TRBJ1-6 and V is TRBV29-1; TRBD1 matches 10 bases. After removal of 5 bases from V and 7 bases from J, the junction contained 2 bases not matched to a gene. This CDR3 has 13 amino acids. CDR1 is SQVTM and CDR2 is ANQGSEA in the germline V gene. CDR3 loop: CSVWTGGNSPLHF. For the CDR3, the DNA is TGCAGCGTTTGGACAGGGGGGAATTCACCCCTCCACTTT.

The chain employs TRBV20-1 and TRBJ2-7; 16 bases map to TRBD2. The CDR3 runs 17 residues. V trimming: 3 bases; J trimming: 0 bases; junction bases outside the gene matches: 5. Germline CDR1 reads DFQATT; CDR2 reads SNEGSKA (reference sequence). The CDR3 loop reads CSARGLAGGLSSYEQYF. CDR3 sequence (DNA): TGCAGTGCTAGGGGACTAGCGGGAGGGTTAAGCTCCTACGAGCAGTACTTC.

V and J are TRBV7-2 and TRBJ1-2; 7 bases are a match to TRBD1. Germline lookup yields CDR1 SGHTA and CDR2 FQGNSA. Trimming cost V 0 bases and J 2 bases; bases outside gene matches: 3. This CDR3 spans 15 amino acids. The DNA for the CDR3 is TGTGCCAGCAGCTTAGCGGCAGGGGGAAACTATGGCTACACCTTC. This codes for CASSLAAGGNYGYTF.

Of note for this clonotype: One base away lies a much larger clone, so this may be a sequencing read error. This rearrangement joins TRBV7-9 to TRBJ2-7; D is uncertain. Per the germline V gene, CDR1 is SEHNR and CDR2 is FQNEAQ (reference sequence). The CDR3 loop spans 12 amino acids. CDR3 in amino acids: CTSSPNQYEQYF. CDR3 nucleotide sequence: TGTACCAGCAGCCCCAACCAGTACGAGCAGTACTTC. Full variable domain (rest looked up from reference TRBV7-9 and TRBJ2-7): DTGVSQNPRHKITKRGQNVTFRCDPISEHNRLYWYRQTLGQGPEFLTYFQNEAQLEKSRLLSDRFSAERPKGSFSTLEIQRTEQGDSAMYLCTSSPNQYEQYFGPGTRLTVT.

As concerns this clonotype: The junction and the germline gene differ at one end; a read error may be behind it. This chain joins TRBV10-3 and TRBJ1-5; D not certain. Per the germline V gene, CDR1 is ENHRY and CDR2 is SYGVKD. The length of the CDR3 is 14 residues. The DNA for the CDR3 is TGTGCCAGCAGTTACCGGTGGGGCAATCAGCCCCAGCATTTT. As protein: CASSYRWGNQPQHF.

V gene TRBV18 combines with J gene TRBJ2-7; TRBD2 might be the D (6 bases). This CDR3 has 15 amino acids. V was shortened by 0 bases and J by 3 bases, with 12 bases between the two germline ends. Germline V lookup: CDR1 KGHSH, CDR2 LQKENI. Here the CDR3 DNA reads TGTGCCAGCTCACCACCGTATGGTAGCGGCTACGAGCAGTACTTC. It codes for CASSPPYGSGYEQYF.

This clonotype was seen at least ten times. The J gene is TRBJ1-1, the V gene TRBV7-8; TRBD1 matches 8 bases. Germline V gene lookup returns CDR1 SGHVS and CDR2 FQNEAQ. The CDR3 covers 14 residues. With 1 base clipped from V and 4 bases from J, the junction kept 2 bases outside the gene matches. The CDR3 sequence: CASSLETGGTEAFF. Written as DNA, the CDR3 is TGTGCCAGCAGCTTAGAAACAGGGGGCACTGAAGCTTTCTTT.

There are a few counts of this clonotype. This chain connects TRBV28 to TRBJ2-7; maybe TRBD2 (6 bases). The V gene's germline CDR1 is MDHEN and CDR2 SYDVKM. The V end lost 5 bases, the J end lost 3 bases, and 17 bases lay between the germline ends. The CDR3 spans 15 residues. Here the CDR3 reads CASSGRDSLIYEQYF. The CDR3 DNA reads TGTGCCAGCAGTGGCCGGGACTCCCTAATCTACGAGCAGTACTTC.

In this sample, this clonotype turned up a few times. V is TRBV2 and J is TRBJ2-6; D call uncertain. Per the germline V gene, CDR1 is SNHLY and CDR2 is FYNNEI. The CDR3 is 15 residues long. V dropped 8 bases and J dropped 0 bases, with 11 bases sitting between them. The CDR3: CASVRDSSGANVLTF. DNA for the CDR3: TGTGCCAGCGTACGAGATTCCTCTGGGGCCAACGTCCTGACTTTC.

The chain employs TRBV5-4 and TRBJ1-1; 10 bases are shared with TRBD1. V shed 2 bases, J shed 1 base, and the junction held 5 bases outside the gene matches. This CDR3 is 16 amino acids long. Germline V lookup: CDR1 SGHNT, CDR2 YYREEE (reference sequence). The CDR3 loop is CASSFGQGVGNTEAFF. In DNA, the CDR3 is TGTGCCAGCAGCTTTGGACAGGGGGTCGGGAACACTGAAGCTTTCTTT.

This clonotype came up a few times. The J gene is TRBJ1-3, the V gene TRBV13; D possibly corresponds to TRBD1 (6 bases). Trimming cost V 4 bases and J 8 bases, with 15 bases left between them. The CDR3 extends over 14 amino acids. From germline, CDR1 is PRHDT and CDR2 FYEKMQ (reference sequence). This chain's CDR3 is CASSSGHRDDTIYF. CDR3 sequence (DNA): TGTGCCAGCAGCTCGGGACACCGGGATGACACCATATATTTT.